These 29 T cell receptor beta chains were all obtained from the same sample, sequenced in a study of blood T cell repertoires in COVID-19. Assay used: immunoSEQ multiplex PCR; TCRdb lists only in-frame clones, some missing. In the table there are about 220,000 clones, 82% of which are singletons. Sequenced: PBMCs or T cells enriched from blood (not recorded which). Receptors originate from a woman aged 55-69 years who had recovered from COVID-19.

CDR3 in DNA: TGTGCCAGCAGCGTAGATGAGTATTACTACGAGCAGTACTTC. Its protein is CASSVDEYYYEQYF. This chain connects TRBV9 to TRBJ2-7; D remains unclear. The CDR3 runs to 14 residues. Deletions cut 0 bases from V and 3 bases from J, with 10 bases between. Germline CDR1 is SGDLS and CDR2 is YYNGEE.

The chain links TRBV5-1 to TRBJ2-1, with 8 nucleotides matching TRBD1. The CDR3 is 15 amino acids. J was trimmed by 9 bases and V by 0 bases; bases with no gene match: 8. Germline CDR1 is SGHRS and CDR2 is YFSETQ. CDR3 sequence: CASSLGTGPDGEQFF. CDR3 sequence (DNA): TGCGCCAGCAGCTTGGGGACAGGGCCTGATGGTGAGCAGTTCTTC.

The V gene is TRBV5-1, the J gene TRBJ2-3, with 8 bases identical to TRBD2. The CDR3 loop spans 17 amino acids. Germline lookup yields CDR1 SGHRS and CDR2 YFSETQ. V shed 4 bases, J shed 6 bases, and the junction held 16 bases outside the gene matches. The CDR3 DNA sequence: TGCGCCAGCAGCGGGGGTGGGCTAGCGGGTTCGACGGATACGCAGTATTTT. The encoded protein is CASSGGGLAGSTDTQYF.

The genes are TRBV2 and TRBJ1-5, with D possibly matching TRBD1 (5 bases). This CDR3 has 16 amino acids. Germline assignment: CDR1 SNHLY and CDR2 FYNNEI. V lost 2 bases to trimming and J lost 1 base, with 12 bases between them. The CDR3: CASSERVGASNQPQHF. CDR3 nucleotides: TGTGCCAGCAGTGAACGGGTAGGGGCGAGCAATCAGCCCCAGCATTTT.

This clone appeared once. V and J are TRBV29-1 and TRBJ1-1; D is perhaps TRBD1 (5 bases). The length of the CDR3 is 14 residues. The V and J ends lost 5 bases and 1 base respectively, with 14 bases between them. Germline V gives CDR1 SQVTM, CDR2 ANQGSEA. CDR3 sequence (DNA): TGCAGCGTTTCGACGGGACTGCCGAACACTGAAGCTTTCTTT. The encoded protein is CSVSTGLPNTEAFF.

The chain is built from TRBV6-5 and TRBJ2-1; the match to TRBD2 covers 8 bases. This CDR3 contains 14 residues. V shed 9 bases and J 3 bases; nucleotides not matched to a gene: 7. Germline values: CDR1 MNHEY, CDR2 SVGAGI. The CDR3 DNA reads as TGTGCCAGTGGTAGCGGGGCGAACTACAATGAGCAGTTCTTC. Translating gives CASGSGANYNEQFF.

The genes are TRBV9 and TRBJ2-6; D is perhaps TRBD2 (5 bases). The CDR3 has 16 residues. V was trimmed by 0 bases and J by 2 bases, leaving 9 bases between them. Germline lookup yields CDR1 SGDLS and CDR2 YYNGEE. The CDR3 loop reads CASSVAGYTGANVLTF. The CDR3 DNA is TGTGCCAGCAGCGTAGCGGGATACACTGGGGCCAACGTCCTGACTTTC.

The chain recombines TRBV3-1 (or the pseudogene TRBV3-2) with TRBJ2-5; TRBD2 matches 10 bases. The trim removed 3 bases at V and 3 bases at J, leaving 7 bases unmatched. The CDR3 is 16 amino acids. The V gene's germline CDR1 is LGHDT and CDR2 YNNKEL (reference sequence). The CDR3 reads CASSQRLAGVKETQYF. The CDR3, as DNA: TGTGCCAGCAGCCAGCGGCTAGCGGGAGTTAAAGAGACCCAGTACTTC.

The count of this clone is one. The chain has TRBV29-1 and TRBJ1-1, with D perhaps TRBD1 (6 bases). The germline V gene has CDR1 SQVTM and CDR2 ANQGSEA. This CDR3 is built from 13 residues. Trimming stripped 6 bases from V and 1 base from J, with 12 bases between. The CDR3 sequence is CSVLTGGNTEAFF. The CDR3, as DNA: TGCAGCGTCCTGACAGGTGGGAACACTGAAGCTTTCTTT.

This chain connects TRBV2 to TRBJ1-2; 10 bases align to TRBD1. CDR1 is SNHLY, CDR2 FYNNEI, per germline. The CDR3 runs to 14 residues. After removal of 7 bases from V and 8 bases from J, the junction contained 10 bases not matched to a gene. Written as DNA, the CDR3 is TGTGCCAGCAACCGGGACAGGGGAGTGAGGGGCTACACCTTC. Protein sequence: CASNRDRGVRGYTF.

This chain uses TRBV27 with TRBJ2-3; possibly TRBD2 for D (5 bases). Germline loops: CDR1 MNHEY, CDR2 SMNVEV (reference sequence). CDR3 length: 14 amino acids. With 4 bases removed from V and 5 bases from J, the gap between germline ends came to 13 bases. CDR3 sequence reads: CASSSPSMIDTQYF. CDR3 sequence (DNA): TGTGCCAGCAGTTCCCCTAGCATGATAGATACGCAGTATTTT.

The CDR3 spells CASSSPQGDFIQYF. The CDR3, as DNA: TGTGCCAGCAGCTCACCCCAGGGTGATTTTATTCAGTACTTC. This sequence joins TRBV9 and TRBJ2-4; tentatively, D is TRBD1 (5 bases). The CDR3 has 14 amino acids. With 4 bases removed from V and 10 bases from J, the gap between germline ends came to 18 bases. Germline CDR1 reads SGDLS; CDR2 reads YYNGEE. Combining the CDR3 with reference TRBV9 and TRBJ2-4 gives the whole variable domain DSGVTQTPKHLITATGQRVTLRCSPRSGDLSVYWYQQSLDQGLQFLIQYYNGEERAKGNILERFSAQQFPDLHSELNLSSLELGDSALYFCASSSPQGDFIQYFGAGTRLSVL.

V gene TRBV3-1 (or the pseudogene TRBV3-2) combines with J gene TRBJ2-3; 11 positions match TRBD1. The CDR3 has 15 amino acids. Germline lookup yields CDR1 LGHDT and CDR2 YNNKEL (reference sequence). The V segment lost 4 bases and the J segment 5 bases; nucleotides outside the gene matches: 5. CDR3 region: CASSPGTGGIDTQYF. DNA for the CDR3: TGTGCCAGCAGCCCCGGGACAGGGGGAATAGATACGCAGTATTTT.

The chain joins TRBV6-5 to TRBJ1-6; D is possibly TRBD1 (5 bases). CDR1 and CDR2 (germline): MNHEY, SVGAGI. Trimming removed 6 bases from V and 5 bases from J, with 8 bases in between. The length of the CDR3 is 13 residues. For the CDR3, the DNA is TGTGCCAGCAGCCCCAGGGATAATTCACCCCTCCACTTT. Its protein product is CASSPRDNSPLHF.

This chain joins TRBV12-3 or TRBV12-4 and TRBJ1-5; D not resolved. Trimming removed 2 bases at V and 6 bases at J, with 8 bases between. This CDR3 contains 13 residues. The CDR3 protein is CASSLFPIQPQHF. As DNA, the CDR3 is TGTGCCAGCAGTTTATTCCCAATTCAGCCCCAGCATTTT.

At least ten counts were recorded for this clone. CDR3 DNA: TGTGCCAGCAGGCTGGGACTAGCGGGAGGAAACACCGGGGAGCTGTTTTTT. Translation gives CASRLGLAGGNTGELFF. The chain has TRBV5-4 and TRBJ2-2, with TRBD2 identical over 15 bases. The CDR3 covers 17 residues. Germline CDR1 SGHNT, CDR2 YYREEE (reference sequence). Trimming cost V 5 bases and J 2 bases; bases outside gene matches: 4. The full variable domain, rest sourced from reference TRBV5-4 and TRBJ2-2, is ETGVTQSPTHLIKTRGQQVTLRCSSQSGHNTVSWYQQALGQGPQFIFQYYREEENGRGNFPPRFSGLQFPNYSSELNVNALELDDSALYLCASRLGLAGGNTGELFFGEGSRLTVL.

V is TRBV19 and J is TRBJ2-3, with TRBD1 as a possible D gene (6 bases). Germline CDR1 and CDR2: LNHDA and SQIVND (reference sequence). The CDR3 sequence is 14 residues long. Deletions cut 7 bases from V and 3 bases from J, with 14 bases between. The CDR3 region has the DNA TGTGCCAGTACAGTGAACAGGGCGACAGATACGCAGTATTTT. Residues: CASTVNRATDTQYF.

The chain combines TRBV10-3 with TRBJ2-7; possible D gene TRBD1, 6 bases. Germline-derived CDR1 and CDR2 are ENHRY and SYGVKD. The CDR3 is made up of 14 amino acids. The V end was cut by 7 bases, the J end by 2 bases, with 15 bases between. This CDR3 reads CAITRDTSAYEQYF. The DNA for the CDR3 is TGTGCCATCACACGGGACACCTCAGCCTACGAGCAGTACTTC.

J is TRBJ1-1 and V is TRBV5-6; D gene ambiguous. Germline CDR1 SGHDT, CDR2 YYEEEE. CDR3 size: 13 residues. Trimming took off 0 bases at V and 1 base at J, with 4 bases between the two ends. CDR3: CASSLVRNTEAFF. The CDR3 DNA sequence: TGTGCCAGCAGCTTGGTGAGGAACACTGAAGCTTTCTTT.

CDR3 in DNA: TGTGCCAGCTCTCCGATGAGGACAGGGGGAGGAAACGAGCAGTACTTC. The encoded protein is CASSPMRTGGGNEQYF. The chain joins TRBV18 to TRBJ2-7, with 10 bases lining up with TRBD1. Germline CDR1 reads KGHSH; CDR2 reads LQKENI. The CDR3 spans 16 residues. V lost 6 bases to trimming and J lost 5 bases; unmatched junction nucleotides: 13.

The chain has TRBV11-2 and TRBJ2-5; TRBD1 aligns across 9 bases. Germline V lookup: CDR1 SGHAT, CDR2 FQNNGV. The CDR3 is made up of 14 amino acids. V lost 7 bases and J lost 5; bases outside the gene matches: 8. This CDR3 reads CASNLRGQGETQYF. CDR3 nucleotides: TGTGCCAGCAACCTCCGCGGACAGGGGGAGACCCAGTACTTC.

The chain uses TRBV4-2 and TRBJ2-7; 7 bases align to TRBD2. Germline loops: CDR1 LGHNA, CDR2 YNFKEQ. V shed 0 bases, J shed 0 bases, and the junction held 8 bases outside the gene matches. The CDR3 totals 17 residues. CDR3 amino acids: CASSQDLRGGSSYEQYF. The DNA for the CDR3 is TGTGCCAGCAGCCAAGATCTTCGCGGGGGTAGCTCCTACGAGCAGTACTTC.

The V call is TRBV9, the J call TRBJ2-3; TRBD2 agrees at 13 bases. The germline V gene encodes CDR1 SGDLS and CDR2 YYNGEE. This CDR3 is built from 17 residues. Losses at the gene ends were 3 bases for V and 3 bases for J; bases not matched to a gene: 7. CDR3 sequence (DNA): TGTGCCAGCAGCGCCACCGGGGGACTAGCGGGGACAGATACGCAGTATTTT. Encoded protein: CASSATGGLAGTDTQYF.

This clone turned up a few times. The chain combines TRBV5-4 with TRBJ2-7; D is possibly TRBD2 (5 bases). There are 16 residues in the CDR3. V was shortened by 0 bases and J by 3 bases, with 16 bases between the two germline ends. Germline V gene data show CDR1 as SGHNT and CDR2 as YYREEE (reference sequence). CDR3 bases: TGTGCCAGCAGCTTGGGCGTGGGAGAAATCGTCTACGAGCAGTACTTC. Translation gives CASSLGVGEIVYEQYF.

The genes are TRBV7-9 and TRBJ1-4, with 8 bases identical to TRBD1. J was trimmed by 4 bases and V by 6 bases; bases with no gene match: 7. Per the germline V gene, CDR1 is SEHNR and CDR2 is FQNEAQ (reference sequence). This CDR3 region has 15 residues. The CDR3 is CASRIWTGFNEKLFF. In nucleotides, the CDR3 is TGTGCCAGCAGGATTTGGACAGGGTTTAATGAAAAACTGTTTTTT.

This chain links TRBV2 with TRBJ1-6, with D tentatively TRBD1 (5 bases). The germline V and J ends were trimmed by 7 bases and 8 bases, with 12 bases remaining between them. Germline V CDR1 and CDR2: SNHLY, FYNNEI. The CDR3 is 13 amino acids. CDR3 amino acids: CASTREGDSPLHF. The CDR3 DNA reads TGTGCCAGCACCCGCGAAGGGGATTCACCCCTCCACTTT.

The genes are TRBV30 and TRBJ2-7; tentative D call: TRBD1 (5 bases). V lost 0 bases and J 3 bases, leaving 9 bases between the germline ends. The CDR3 totals 13 residues. Germline V gene data show CDR1 as GTSNPN and CDR2 as SVGIG (reference sequence). The CDR3 sequence is CAWSVTGSYEQYF. CDR3 bases: TGTGCCTGGAGTGTAACAGGTAGCTACGAGCAGTACTTC.

The CDR3 region is CASSYTGGYNSPLHF. The CDR3, as DNA: TGTGCCAGCAGTTACACAGGGGGCTATAATTCACCCCTCCACTTT. The chain has TRBV6-2 or TRBV6-3 and TRBJ1-6; 8 nucleotides agree with TRBD1. V gave up 2 bases and J gave up 3 bases; unmatched junction bases: 0. This CDR3 region has 15 residues. CDR1 is MNHEY and CDR2 is SVGEGT in the germline V gene.

The chain combines TRBV11-2 with TRBJ2-1; 13 bases map to TRBD2. Germline-derived CDR1 and CDR2 are SGHAT and FQNNGV. The length of the CDR3 is 15 residues. Losses at the gene ends were 4 bases for V and 7 bases for J; bases not matched to a gene: 4. CDR3 sequence: CASSSQLAGGNEQFF. The DNA of the CDR3 is TGTGCCAGCAGCTCCCAACTAGCGGGGGGGAATGAGCAGTTCTTC.